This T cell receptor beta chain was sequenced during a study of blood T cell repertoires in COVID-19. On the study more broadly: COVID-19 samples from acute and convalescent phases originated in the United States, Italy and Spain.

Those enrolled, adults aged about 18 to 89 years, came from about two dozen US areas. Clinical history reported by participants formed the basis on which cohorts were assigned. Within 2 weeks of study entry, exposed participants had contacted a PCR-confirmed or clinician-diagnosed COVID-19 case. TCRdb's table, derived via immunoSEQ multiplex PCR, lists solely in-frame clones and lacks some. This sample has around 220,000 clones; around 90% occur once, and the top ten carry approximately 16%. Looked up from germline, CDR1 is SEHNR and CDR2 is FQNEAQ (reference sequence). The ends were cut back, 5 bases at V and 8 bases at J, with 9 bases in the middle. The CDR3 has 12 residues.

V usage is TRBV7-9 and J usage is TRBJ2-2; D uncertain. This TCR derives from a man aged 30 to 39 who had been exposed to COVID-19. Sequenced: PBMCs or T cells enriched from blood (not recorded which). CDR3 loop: CASSLLYGELFF. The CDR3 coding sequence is TGTGCCAGCAGCCTCTTATATGGGGAGCTGTTTTTT. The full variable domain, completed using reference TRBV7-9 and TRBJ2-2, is DTGVSQNPRHKITKRGQNVTFRCDPISEHNRLYWYRQTLGQGPEFLTYFQNEAQLEKSRLLSDRFSAERPKGSFSTLEIQRTEQGDSAMYLCASSLLYGELFFGEGSRLTVL.